The 21 T cell receptor beta chains given below trace back to one sample, sequenced in a study of T cells in Graves' hyperthyroidism and ophthalmopathy. Researchers took RNA transcripts and amplified the TCR beta CDR3 regions from them. With the HTBI primer set, the TCR CDR3 went through a first round of RT-PCR. TCRdb ran MiXCR on the multiplex PCR reads and lists one entry per CDR3 protein. The top ten clones hold 25% to 30% of a sample with 350,000 to 450,000 distinct CDR3 sequences, over 12% of them seen once. The sequenced sample was blood. These receptors originate from a man between 50 and 59 years old with Graves' ophthalmopathy.

This clonotype was seen ten or more times. This chain connects TRBV5-1 to TRBJ2-1; no clear D. This CDR3 has 14 amino acids. Looked up from germline, CDR1 is SGHRS and CDR2 is YFSETQ. V shed 4 bases and J shed 0 bases, with 8 bases lying between them. The CDR3 DNA reads as TGCGCCAGCAGCGGCGCTGACTCCTACAATGAGCAGTTCTTC. Its translation: CASSGADSYNEQFF. The full variable domain, completed using reference TRBV5-1 and TRBJ2-1, is KAGVTQTPRYLIKTRGQQVTLSCSPISGHRSVSWYQQTPGQGLQFLFEYFSETQRNKGNFPGRFSGRQFSNSRSEMNVSTLELGDSALYLCASSGADSYNEQFFGPGTRLTVL.

The rearrangement joins TRBV4-2 to TRBJ2-1; D possibly uses TRBD1 or TRBD2 (7 bases each). Germline V gene sequence: CDR1 LGHNA, CDR2 YNFKEQ. The CDR3 is made up of 18 amino acids. Trimming stripped 4 bases from V and 2 bases from J, with 21 bases between. CDR3 region: CASSPSAQGGGAYNEQFF. The CDR3 DNA sequence: TGTGCCAGCAGCCCCTCGGCGCAGGGGGGGGGGGCCTACAATGAGCAGTTCTTC.

At least ten counts were recorded for this clonotype. The V gene is TRBV14, the J gene TRBJ2-1; D possibly corresponds to TRBD1 (5 bases). This CDR3 has 11 residues. Germline loops: CDR1 SGHDN, CDR2 FVKESK. V was cut by 5 bases and J by 9 bases, with 8 bases left in between. The chain's CDR3 is CASSWGREQFF. The CDR3 DNA sequence: TGTGCCAGCAGCTGGGGCCGTGAGCAGTTCTTC.

This clonotype appeared many times. DNA for the CDR3: TGCAGTGCTACCCAACTAGCGGGGACCACAGATACGCAGTATTTT. It encodes CSATQLAGTTDTQYF. The chain couples TRBV20-1 to TRBJ2-3; 10 positions agree with TRBD2. CDR3 size: 15 residues. J gave up 2 bases and V 4 bases, and 6 bases lay outside the gene matches. Germline V CDR1 and CDR2: DFQATT, SNEGSKA (reference sequence).

This chain uses TRBV27 with TRBJ2-7, with D possibly TRBD2 on 6 matching bases. The V gene lost 2 bases and the J gene lost 3 bases, with 17 bases spanning the gap. The CDR3 is 16 residues long. Germline lookup yields CDR1 MNHEY and CDR2 SMNVEV (reference sequence). The DNA of the CDR3 is TGTGCCAGCAGTTTAGCCGAGGGGTCGGGAGTCTACGAGCAGTACTTC. Protein product: CASSLAEGSGVYEQYF.

This clonotype was detected ten times or more. The DNA of the CDR3 is TGCAGTGCAGCGGGGGGCCGGGGGCAGTTCTTC. It translates to CSAAGGRGQFF. The V gene is TRBV20-1, the J gene TRBJ2-1; 9 bases align to TRBD2. J gave up 12 bases and V 6 bases, and 6 bases lay outside the gene matches. The CDR3 has 11 residues. Germline V gene sequence: CDR1 DFQATT, CDR2 SNEGSKA (reference sequence).

The V and J genes are TRBV19 and TRBJ2-5; D gene unclear. The V end lost 5 bases, the J end lost 0 bases, and 7 bases lay between the germline ends. Germline V gene sequence: CDR1 LNHDA, CDR2 SQIVND (reference sequence). This CDR3 has 13 residues. CDR3 coding DNA: TGTGCCAGTAGTGGAAGTTACCAAGAGACCCAGTACTTC. It is translated as CASSGSYQETQYF.

A remark on this clonotype: A single base separates this from a much larger clone, so it may be a read error. In DNA, the CDR3 is TGTGCCAGCAGCCGCAACGCCGAAGGGAATGAGCAGTTCTTC. Its translation is CASSRNAEGNEQFF. The V gene is TRBV7-9, the J gene TRBJ2-1, with D unclear. The germline V and J ends were trimmed by 5 bases and 7 bases, with 15 bases remaining between them. Germline V gene data show CDR1 as SEHNR and CDR2 as FQNEAQ (reference sequence). CDR3 length: 14 amino acids.

J is TRBJ2-1 and V is TRBV20-1; perhaps TRBD2 as D (5 bases). The germline V gene encodes CDR1 DFQATT and CDR2 SNEGSKA (reference sequence). The CDR3 sequence is 12 residues long. Trimming pared 8 bases from V and 1 base from J, leaving 9 bases between. The CDR3 here is CSTRGSYNEQFF. DNA of the CDR3: TGCAGTACCCGAGGGTCCTACAATGAGCAGTTCTTC.

This clonotype was picked up many times. The chain combines TRBV2 with TRBJ2-7; 7 bases match TRBD1. CDR1 SNHLY and CDR2 FYNNEI come from the germline V gene. The V and J ends lost 6 bases and 2 bases, in that order; junction bases with no gene match: 7. The CDR3 spans 14 residues. Here the CDR3 DNA reads TGTGCCAGCAGGGCCGGGACAGCGACCTACGAGCAGTACTTC. It encodes CASRAGTATYEQYF.

This clonotype was seen at least ten times. The V and J genes are TRBV3-1 and TRBJ2-2; D remains unclear. The V end was cut by 4 bases, the J end by 7 bases, with 13 bases between. The V gene's germline CDR1 is LGHDT and CDR2 YNNKEL (reference sequence). The length of the CDR3 is 14 residues. CDR3 nucleotides: TGTGCCAGCAGCCCCGCAAGAGATGACGGGGAGCTGTTTTTT. Its protein product is CASSPARDDGELFF. Combining the CDR3 with reference TRBV3-1 and TRBJ2-2 gives the whole variable domain DTAVSQTPKYLVTQMGNDKSIKCEQNLGHDTMYWYKQDSKKFLKIMFSYNNKELIINETVPNRFSPKSPDKAHLNLHINSLELGDSAVYFCASSPARDDGELFFGEGSRLTVL.

This rearrangement joins TRBV19 to TRBJ1-5; D unresolved. Germline V gives CDR1 LNHDA, CDR2 SQIVND (reference sequence). The length of the CDR3 is 14 residues. Trimming removed 6 bases at V and 5 bases at J, with 14 bases between. DNA of the CDR3: TGTGCCAGTAGGGTGACATATAGTGATCAGCCCCAGCATTTT. As protein: CASRVTYSDQPQHF.

This clonotype was detected ten times or more. The rearrangement joins TRBV5-1 to TRBJ2-1; the match to TRBD2 covers 14 bases. CDR3 length: 17 residues. From germline, CDR1 is SGHRS and CDR2 YFSETQ. V trimming: 4 bases; J trimming: 4 bases; junction bases outside the gene matches: 7. CDR3 region: CASSGGTSGRVYNEQFF. CDR3 coding DNA: TGCGCCAGCAGCGGCGGGACTAGCGGGAGAGTGTACAATGAGCAGTTCTTC.

This clonotype was counted at least ten times. V gene TRBV7-9 combines with J gene TRBJ2-5; D gene ambiguous. Germline V gene data show CDR1 as SEHNR and CDR2 as FQNEAQ (reference sequence). V was shortened by 8 bases and J by 5 bases, with 15 bases between the two germline ends. CDR3 length: 13 amino acids. In nucleotides, the CDR3 is TGTGCCAGCCGGAGCTCGGGTGTCGAGACCCAGTACTTC. Its protein product is CASRSSGVETQYF.

This clonotype was counted many times. The chain recombines TRBV27 with TRBJ2-7; 9 positions match TRBD2. From germline, CDR1 is MNHEY and CDR2 SMNVEV (reference sequence). Trimming removed 1 base from V and 7 bases from J; junction bases left unmatched: 17. The CDR3 runs to 18 residues. The CDR3 DNA reads as TGTGCCAGCAGTTTATACGCGGGAGGGTCCGGAGCGGTGTTGGAGCAGTACTTC. Translating gives CASSLYAGGSGAVLEQYF.

Many counts were recorded for this clonotype. The chain links TRBV12-3 or TRBV12-4 to TRBJ2-7; D gene ambiguous. This CDR3 is built from 13 residues. Trimming took 6 bases from V and 6 from J, leaving 15 bases between them. The CDR3 spells CASRSPLGPEQYF. CDR3 DNA sequence: TGTGCCAGCAGGTCCCCCCTGGGCCCCGAGCAGTACTTC.

This clonotype was seen ten or more times. V gene TRBV5-1 combines with J gene TRBJ1-2; 7 bases are a match to TRBD1. Germline CDR1 reads SGHRS; CDR2 reads YFSETQ. This CDR3 is 14 amino acids long. After removal of 6 bases from V and 0 bases from J, the junction contained 5 bases not matched to a gene. CDR3: CASTSTGTNYGYTF. The CDR3 coding sequence is TGCGCCAGCACGTCGACAGGGACTAACTATGGCTACACCTTC. The entire variable domain, with the rest obtained from reference TRBV5-1 and TRBJ1-2, is as follows: KAGVTQTPRYLIKTRGQQVTLSCSPISGHRSVSWYQQTPGQGLQFLFEYFSETQRNKGNFPGRFSGRQFSNSRSEMNVSTLELGDSALYLCASTSTGTNYGYTFGSGTRLTVV.

The V gene is TRBV30, the J gene TRBJ2-2; 8 nucleotides line up with TRBD1. The CDR3 length is 15 residues. With V trimmed by 3 bases and J by 2 bases, 5 bases remained unmatched. Per germline, CDR1 GTSNPN and CDR2 SVGIG (reference sequence). The CDR3 loop is CAWRRQGANTGELFF. The CDR3 bases are TGTGCCTGGAGACGGCAGGGGGCTAACACCGGGGAGCTGTTTTTT. Full variable domain (rest looked up from reference TRBV30 and TRBJ2-2): SQTIHQWPATLVQPVGSPLSLECTVEGTSNPNLYWYRQAAGRGLQLLFYSVGIGQISSEVPQNLSASRPQDRQFILSSKKLLLSDSGFYLCAWRRQGANTGELFFGEGSRLTVL.

This clonotype was detected many times. The rearrangement links TRBV6-1 to TRBJ2-3; 10 nucleotides agree with TRBD2. The V gene end was trimmed by 5 bases and the J gene end by 0 bases; junction bases not matched to a gene: 5. The CDR3 is made up of 16 amino acids. In germline, CDR1 is MNHNS, CDR2 SASEGT. The CDR3 DNA reads TGTGCCAGCAGTATGGGACTAGCGTTTAGCACAGATACGCAGTATTTT. It specifies CASSMGLAFSTDTQYF.

The table lists this clonotype with many counts. V and J are TRBV18 and TRBJ2-2, with 7 positions matching TRBD1. The CDR3 length is 15 residues. With V trimmed by 10 bases and J by 3 bases, 11 bases remained unmatched. CDR1 and CDR2 (germline): KGHSH, LQKENI. In DNA form, the CDR3 reads TGTGCCACCGCCACCGGGACAGACTACACCGGGGAGCTGTTTTTT. Protein product: CATATGTDYTGELFF.

A few counts support this clonotype. A read error may produce the germline difference seen at one junction end. The CDR3 DNA sequence: TGTGCCAGCAGTTTATTTCTCGGTGGGTCGTCTAGCTCCTACGGGCAGTACTTC. It translates to CASSLFLGGSSSSYGQYF. The gene calls are TRBV12-3 or TRBV12-4 and TRBJ2-7; a weak D match, TRBD2 (5 bases). CDR3 length equals 18 residues.